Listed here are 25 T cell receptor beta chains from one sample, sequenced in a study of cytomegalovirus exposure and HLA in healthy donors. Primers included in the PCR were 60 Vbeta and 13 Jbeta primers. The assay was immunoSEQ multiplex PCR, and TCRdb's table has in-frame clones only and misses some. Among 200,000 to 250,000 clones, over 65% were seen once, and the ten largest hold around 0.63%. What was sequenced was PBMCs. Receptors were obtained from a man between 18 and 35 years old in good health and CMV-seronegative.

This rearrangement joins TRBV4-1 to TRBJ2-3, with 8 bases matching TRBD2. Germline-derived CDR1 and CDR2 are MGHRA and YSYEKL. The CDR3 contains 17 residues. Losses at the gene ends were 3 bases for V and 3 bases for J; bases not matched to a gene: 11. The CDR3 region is CASSQVGRVAGTDTQYF. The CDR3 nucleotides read TGCGCCAGCAGCCAGGTCGGGAGGGTAGCGGGTACAGATACGCAGTATTTT.

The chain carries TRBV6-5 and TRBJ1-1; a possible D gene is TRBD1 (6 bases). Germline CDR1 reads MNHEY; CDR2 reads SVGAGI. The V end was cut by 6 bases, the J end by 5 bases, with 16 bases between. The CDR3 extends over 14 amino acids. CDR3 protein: CASRQGTTRTEAFF. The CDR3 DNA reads TGTGCCAGCAGACAGGGCACTACGAGGACTGAAGCTTTCTTT.

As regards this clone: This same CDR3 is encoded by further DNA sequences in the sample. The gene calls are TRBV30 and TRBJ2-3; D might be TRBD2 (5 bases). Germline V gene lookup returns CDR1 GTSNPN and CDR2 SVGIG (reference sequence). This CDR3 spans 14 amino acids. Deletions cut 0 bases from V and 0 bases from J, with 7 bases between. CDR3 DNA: TGTGCCTGGAGTGTGGGCGGGAGCACAGATACGCAGTATTTT. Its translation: CAWSVGGSTDTQYF.

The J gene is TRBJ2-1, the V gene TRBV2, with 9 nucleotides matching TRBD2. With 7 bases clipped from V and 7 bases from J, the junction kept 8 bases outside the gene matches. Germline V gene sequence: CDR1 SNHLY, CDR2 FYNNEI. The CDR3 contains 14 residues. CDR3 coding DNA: TGTGCCAGCACCTGGACTAGCGCCCAAAATGAGCAGTTCTTC. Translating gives CASTWTSAQNEQFF.

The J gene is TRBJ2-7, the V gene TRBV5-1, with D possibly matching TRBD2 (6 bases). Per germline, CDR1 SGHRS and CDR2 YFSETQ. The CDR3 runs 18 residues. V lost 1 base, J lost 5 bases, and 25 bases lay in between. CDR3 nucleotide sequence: TGCGCCAGCAGCTTGAACTACAATAGCAGGGAGGTATTCAACGAGCAGTACTTC. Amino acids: CASSLNYNSREVFNEQYF.

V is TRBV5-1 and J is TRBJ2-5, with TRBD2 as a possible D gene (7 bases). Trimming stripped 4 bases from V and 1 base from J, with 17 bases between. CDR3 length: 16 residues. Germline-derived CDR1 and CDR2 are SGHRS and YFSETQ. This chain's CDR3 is CASSLGGGMAQETQYF. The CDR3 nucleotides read TGCGCCAGCAGCCTAGGGGGGGGAATGGCCCAAGAGACCCAGTACTTC.

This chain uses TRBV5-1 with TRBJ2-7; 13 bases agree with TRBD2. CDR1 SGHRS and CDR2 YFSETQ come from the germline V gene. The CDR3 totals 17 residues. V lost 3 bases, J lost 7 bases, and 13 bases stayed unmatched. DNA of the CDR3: TGCGCCAGCAGCTCCCAGGGAGGACTAGCGGGAGCGGGGGAGCAGTACTTC. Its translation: CASSSQGGLAGAGEQYF.

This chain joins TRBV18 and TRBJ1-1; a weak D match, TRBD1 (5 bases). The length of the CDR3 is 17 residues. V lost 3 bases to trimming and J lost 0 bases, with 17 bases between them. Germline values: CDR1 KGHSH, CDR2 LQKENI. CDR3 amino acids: CASSPGVREYLNTEAFF. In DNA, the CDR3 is TGTGCCAGCTCACCCGGAGTCAGGGAATACTTGAACACTGAAGCTTTCTTT.

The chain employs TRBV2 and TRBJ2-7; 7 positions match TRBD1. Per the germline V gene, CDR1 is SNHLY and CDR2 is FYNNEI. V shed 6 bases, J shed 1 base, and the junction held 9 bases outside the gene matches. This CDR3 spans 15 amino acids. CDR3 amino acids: CASRTGTGASYEQYF. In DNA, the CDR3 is TGTGCCAGCAGGACAGGAACAGGGGCGTCCTACGAGCAGTACTTC.

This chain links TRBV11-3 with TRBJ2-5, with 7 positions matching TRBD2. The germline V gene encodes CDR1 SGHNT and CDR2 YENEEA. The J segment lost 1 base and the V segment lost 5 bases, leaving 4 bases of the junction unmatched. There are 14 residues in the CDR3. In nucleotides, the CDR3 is TGTGCCAGCAGCCCGAGCGGGGCCCAAGAGACCCAGTACTTC. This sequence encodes CASSPSGAQETQYF. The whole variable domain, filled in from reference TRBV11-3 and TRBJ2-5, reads EAGVVQSPRYKIIEKKQPVAFWCNPISGHNTLYWYLQNLGQGPELLIRYENEEAVDDSQLPKDRFSAERLKGVDSTLKIQPAELGDSAVYLCASSPSGAQETQYFGPGTRLLVL.

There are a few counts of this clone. The CDR3 loop is CASSHRPGDRGEQYF. Here the CDR3 DNA reads TGTGCCAGCAGCCACCGCCCAGGGGATAGAGGCGAGCAGTACTTC. This chain connects TRBV28 to TRBJ2-7; maybe TRBD1 (6 bases). Trimming left V 6 bases short and J 6 bases short, with 21 bases between. Germline V gene sequence: CDR1 MDHEN, CDR2 SYDVKM. CDR3 size: 15 residues. The full variable domain, completed using reference TRBV28 and TRBJ2-7, is DVKVTQSSRYLVKRTGEKVFLECVQDMDHENMFWYRQDPGLGLRLIYFSYDVKMKEKGDIPEGYSVSREKKERFSLILESASTNQTSMYLCASSHRPGDRGEQYFGPGTRLTVT.

Written as DNA, the CDR3 is TGTGCCAGCAGCTCCTATCCGGGGGACACTGAAGCTTTCTTT. Amino acid sequence: CASSSYPGDTEAFF. The chain recombines TRBV7-3 with TRBJ1-1; possible D gene TRBD1, 5 bases. This CDR3 has 14 residues. Between the trimmed V and J ends, which lost 4 bases and 3 bases, there was a span of 12 bases. Germline CDR1 SGHTA, CDR2 FQGTGA.

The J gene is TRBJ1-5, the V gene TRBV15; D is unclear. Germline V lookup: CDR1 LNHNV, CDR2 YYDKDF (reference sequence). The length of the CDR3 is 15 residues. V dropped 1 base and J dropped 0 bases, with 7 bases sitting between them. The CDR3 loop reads CATSRARGSNQPQHF. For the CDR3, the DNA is TGTGCCACCAGCAGAGCTCGGGGTAGCAATCAGCCCCAGCATTTT.

CDR3 in DNA: TGTGCCAGCAGCTGGACTAGCGGGAGTTTGGGGGATACGCAGTATTTT. Protein product: CASSWTSGSLGDTQYF. This chain links TRBV11-2 with TRBJ2-3; 13 bases are shared with TRBD2. CDR3 size: 16 residues. Germline lookup yields CDR1 SGHAT and CDR2 FQNNGV. V was clipped by 4 bases and J by 6 bases; unmatched bases: 7.

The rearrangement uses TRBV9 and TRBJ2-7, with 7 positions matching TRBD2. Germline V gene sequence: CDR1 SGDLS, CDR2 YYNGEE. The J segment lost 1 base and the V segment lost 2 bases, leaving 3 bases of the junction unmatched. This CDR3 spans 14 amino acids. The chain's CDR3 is CASSVSGISYEQYF. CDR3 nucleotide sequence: TGTGCCAGCAGCGTGAGCGGGATATCCTACGAGCAGTACTTC.

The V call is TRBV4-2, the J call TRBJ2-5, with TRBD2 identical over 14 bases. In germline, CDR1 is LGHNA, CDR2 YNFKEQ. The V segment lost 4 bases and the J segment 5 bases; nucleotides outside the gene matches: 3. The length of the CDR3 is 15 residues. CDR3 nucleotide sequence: TGTGCCAGCAGCCCGGGACTAGCGGGAGTCGAGACCCAGTACTTC. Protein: CASSPGLAGVETQYF.

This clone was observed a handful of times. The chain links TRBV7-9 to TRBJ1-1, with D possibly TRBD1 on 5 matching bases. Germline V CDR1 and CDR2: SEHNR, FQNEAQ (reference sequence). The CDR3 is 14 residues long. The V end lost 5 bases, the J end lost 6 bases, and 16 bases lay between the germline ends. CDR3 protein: CASSGRGRGAEAFF. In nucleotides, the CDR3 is TGTGCCAGCAGCGGGAGGGGTCGGGGAGCTGAAGCTTTCTTT.

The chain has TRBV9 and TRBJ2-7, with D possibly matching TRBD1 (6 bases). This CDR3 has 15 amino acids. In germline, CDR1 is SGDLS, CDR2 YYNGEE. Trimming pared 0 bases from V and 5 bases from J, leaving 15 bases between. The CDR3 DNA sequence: TGTGCCAGCAGCGTAGATTCCAGGGGATTCGACGAGCAGTACTTC. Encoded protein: CASSVDSRGFDEQYF.

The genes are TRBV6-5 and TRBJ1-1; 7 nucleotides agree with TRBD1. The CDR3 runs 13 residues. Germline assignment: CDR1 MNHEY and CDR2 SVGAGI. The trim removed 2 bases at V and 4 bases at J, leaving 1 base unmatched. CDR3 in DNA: TGTGCCAGCAGTTACGACAGGGCCACTGAAGCTTTCTTT. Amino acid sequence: CASSYDRATEAFF.

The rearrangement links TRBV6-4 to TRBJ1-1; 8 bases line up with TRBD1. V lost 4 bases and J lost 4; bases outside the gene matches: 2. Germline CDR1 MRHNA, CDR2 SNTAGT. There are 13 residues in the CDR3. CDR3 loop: CASSAGGGTEAFF. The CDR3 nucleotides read TGTGCCAGCAGTGCAGGGGGCGGCACTGAAGCTTTCTTT.

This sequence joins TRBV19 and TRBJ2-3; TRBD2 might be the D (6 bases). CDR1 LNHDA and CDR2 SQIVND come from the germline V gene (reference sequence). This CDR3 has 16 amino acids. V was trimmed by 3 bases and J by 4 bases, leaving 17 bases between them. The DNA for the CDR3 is TGTGCCAGTAGTATGGAGGTGGACGGGAGTGCAGATACGCAGTATTTT. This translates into CASSMEVDGSADTQYF.

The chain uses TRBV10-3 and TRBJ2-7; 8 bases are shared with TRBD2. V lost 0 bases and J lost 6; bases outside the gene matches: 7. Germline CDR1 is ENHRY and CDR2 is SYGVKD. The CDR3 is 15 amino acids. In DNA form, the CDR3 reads TGTGCCATCAGTGAGTCGACGGGAGGGCCAGTCGAGCAGTACTTC. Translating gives CAISESTGGPVEQYF.

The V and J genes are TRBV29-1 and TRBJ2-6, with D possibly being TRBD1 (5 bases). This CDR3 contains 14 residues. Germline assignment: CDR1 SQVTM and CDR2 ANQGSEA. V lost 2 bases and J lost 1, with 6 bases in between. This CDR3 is CSVESGSGANVLTF. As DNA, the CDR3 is TGCAGCGTTGAATCAGGGTCTGGGGCCAACGTCCTGACTTTC. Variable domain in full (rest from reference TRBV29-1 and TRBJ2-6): SAVISQKPSRDICQRGTSLTIQCQVDSQVTMMFWYRQQPGQSLTLIATANQGSEATYESGFVIDKFPISRPNLTFSTLTVSNMSPEDSSIYLCSVESGSGANVLTFGAGSRLTVL.

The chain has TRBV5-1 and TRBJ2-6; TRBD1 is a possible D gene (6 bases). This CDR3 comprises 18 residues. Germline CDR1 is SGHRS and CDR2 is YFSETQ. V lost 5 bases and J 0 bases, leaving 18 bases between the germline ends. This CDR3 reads CASSYFPGQTSGANVLTF. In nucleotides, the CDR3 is TGCGCCAGCAGTTATTTCCCGGGACAAACCTCTGGGGCCAACGTCCTGACTTTC.

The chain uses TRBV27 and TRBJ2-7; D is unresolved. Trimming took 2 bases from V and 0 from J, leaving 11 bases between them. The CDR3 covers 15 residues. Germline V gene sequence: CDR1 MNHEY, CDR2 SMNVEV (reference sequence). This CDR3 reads CASSLTYSPSYEQYF. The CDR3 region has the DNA TGTGCCAGCAGTTTAACGTACAGTCCCTCCTACGAGCAGTACTTC.